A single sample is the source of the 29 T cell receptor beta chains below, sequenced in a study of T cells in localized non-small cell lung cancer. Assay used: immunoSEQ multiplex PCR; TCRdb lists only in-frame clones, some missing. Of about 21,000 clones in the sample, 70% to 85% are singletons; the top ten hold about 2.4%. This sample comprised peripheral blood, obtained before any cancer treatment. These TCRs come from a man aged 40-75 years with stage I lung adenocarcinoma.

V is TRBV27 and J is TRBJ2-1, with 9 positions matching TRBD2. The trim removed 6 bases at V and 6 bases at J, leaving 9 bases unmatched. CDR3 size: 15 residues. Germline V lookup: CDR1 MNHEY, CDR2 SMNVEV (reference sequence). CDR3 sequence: CASSPQREVFNEQFF. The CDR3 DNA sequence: TGTGCCAGCAGCCCACAGCGGGAGGTTTTCAATGAGCAGTTCTTC.

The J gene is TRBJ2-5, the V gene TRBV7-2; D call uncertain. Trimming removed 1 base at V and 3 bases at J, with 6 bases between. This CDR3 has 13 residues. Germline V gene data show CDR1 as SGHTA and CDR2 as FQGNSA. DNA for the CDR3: TGTGCCAGCAGCTTAGAGGCAGAAGAGACCCAGTACTTC. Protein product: CASSLEAEETQYF. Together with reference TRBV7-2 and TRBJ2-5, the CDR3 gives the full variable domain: GAGVSQSPSNKVTEKGKDVELRCDPISGHTALYWYRQSLGQGLEFLIYFQGNSAPDKSGLPSDRFSAERTGGSVSTLTIQRTQQEDSAVYLCASSLEAEETQYFGPGTRLLVL.

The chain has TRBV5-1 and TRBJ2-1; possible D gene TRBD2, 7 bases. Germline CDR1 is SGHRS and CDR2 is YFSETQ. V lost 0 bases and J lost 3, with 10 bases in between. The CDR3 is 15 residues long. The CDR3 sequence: CASSLAGGGYNEQFF. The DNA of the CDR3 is TGCGCCAGCAGCTTGGCGGGGGGCGGCTACAATGAGCAGTTCTTC.

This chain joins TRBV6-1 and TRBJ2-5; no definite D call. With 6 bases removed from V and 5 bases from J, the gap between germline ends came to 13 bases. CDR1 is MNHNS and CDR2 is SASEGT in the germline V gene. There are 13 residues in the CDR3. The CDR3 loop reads CASRSGFGETQYF. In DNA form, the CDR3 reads TGTGCCAGCAGAAGTGGATTCGGCGAGACCCAGTACTTC.

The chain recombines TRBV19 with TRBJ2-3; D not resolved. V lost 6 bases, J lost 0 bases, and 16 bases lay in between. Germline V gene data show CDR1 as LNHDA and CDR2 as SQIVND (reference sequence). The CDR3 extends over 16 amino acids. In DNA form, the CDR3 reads TGTGCCAGTAGGATAAACTCCGACCCTAGCACAGATACGCAGTATTTT. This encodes CASRINSDPSTDTQYF.

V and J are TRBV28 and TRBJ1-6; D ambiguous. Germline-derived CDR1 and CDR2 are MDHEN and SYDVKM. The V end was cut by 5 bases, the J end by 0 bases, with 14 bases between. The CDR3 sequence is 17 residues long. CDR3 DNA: TGTGCCAGCAGTACCGGACGGTGGAGCTCCTATAATTCACCCCTCCACTTT. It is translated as CASSTGRWSSYNSPLHF.

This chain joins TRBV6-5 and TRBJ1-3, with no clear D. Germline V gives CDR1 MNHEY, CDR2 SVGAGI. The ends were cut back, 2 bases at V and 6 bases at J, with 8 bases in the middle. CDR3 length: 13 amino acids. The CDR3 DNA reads TGTGCCAGCAGTTACGGCACGCTAAACACCATATATTTT. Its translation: CASSYGTLNTIYF.

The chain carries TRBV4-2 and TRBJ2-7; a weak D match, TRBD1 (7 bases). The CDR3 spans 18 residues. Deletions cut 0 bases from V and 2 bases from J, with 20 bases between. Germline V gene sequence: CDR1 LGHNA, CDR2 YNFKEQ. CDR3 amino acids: CASSQEGAWRDSTYEQYF. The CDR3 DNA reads TGTGCCAGCAGCCAAGAAGGGGCTTGGAGGGACAGCACCTACGAGCAGTACTTC.

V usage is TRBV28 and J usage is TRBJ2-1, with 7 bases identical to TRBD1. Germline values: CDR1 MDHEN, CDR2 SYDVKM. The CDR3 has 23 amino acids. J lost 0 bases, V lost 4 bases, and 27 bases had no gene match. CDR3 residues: CASSSPLAPRQGRPLSSYNEQFF. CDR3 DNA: TGTGCCAGCAGTTCCCCTCTAGCCCCGCGACAGGGCCGACCGTTAAGCTCCTACAATGAGCAGTTCTTC.

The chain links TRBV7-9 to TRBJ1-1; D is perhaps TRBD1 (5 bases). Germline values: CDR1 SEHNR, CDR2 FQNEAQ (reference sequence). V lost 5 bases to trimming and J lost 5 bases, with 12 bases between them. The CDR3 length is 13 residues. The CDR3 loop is CASSPGWGTEAFF. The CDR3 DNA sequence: TGTGCCAGCAGCCCCGGGTGGGGGACTGAAGCTTTCTTT.

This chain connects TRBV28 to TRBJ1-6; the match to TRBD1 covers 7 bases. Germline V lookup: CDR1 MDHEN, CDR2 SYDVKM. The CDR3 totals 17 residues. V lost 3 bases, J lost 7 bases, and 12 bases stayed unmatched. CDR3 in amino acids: CASSLIERGLENSPLHF. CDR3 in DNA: TGTGCCAGCAGTTTGATAGAGAGGGGGCTAGAGAATTCACCCCTCCACTTT. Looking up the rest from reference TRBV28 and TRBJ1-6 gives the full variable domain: DVKVTQSSRYLVKRTGEKVFLECVQDMDHENMFWYRQDPGLGLRLIYFSYDVKMKEKGDIPEGYSVSREKKERFSLILESASTNQTSMYLCASSLIERGLENSPLHFGNGTRLTVT.

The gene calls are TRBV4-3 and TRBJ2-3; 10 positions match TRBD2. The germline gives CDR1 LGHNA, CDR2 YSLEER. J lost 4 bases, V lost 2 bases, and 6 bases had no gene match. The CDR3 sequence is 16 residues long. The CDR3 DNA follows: TGCGCCAGCAGCCAACAACTAGCGGGGAATTCAGATACGCAGTATTTT. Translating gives CASSQQLAGNSDTQYF.

The CDR3 spells CASSRDLEQFF. In DNA, the CDR3 is TGTGCCAGCAGCCGGGACCTTGAGCAGTTCTTC. The rearrangement links TRBV28 to TRBJ2-1; either TRBD1 or TRBD2 may supply D (5 bases each). CDR3 length: 11 residues. Germline V gives CDR1 MDHEN, CDR2 SYDVKM. Trimming pared 6 bases from V and 9 bases from J, leaving 9 bases between.

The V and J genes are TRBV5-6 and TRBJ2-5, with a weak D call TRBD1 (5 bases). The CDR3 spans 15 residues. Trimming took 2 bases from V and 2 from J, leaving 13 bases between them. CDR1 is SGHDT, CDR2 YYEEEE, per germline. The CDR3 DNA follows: TGTGCCAGCAGCTTAAACCCGACAGATCAAGAGACCCAGTACTTC. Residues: CASSLNPTDQETQYF.

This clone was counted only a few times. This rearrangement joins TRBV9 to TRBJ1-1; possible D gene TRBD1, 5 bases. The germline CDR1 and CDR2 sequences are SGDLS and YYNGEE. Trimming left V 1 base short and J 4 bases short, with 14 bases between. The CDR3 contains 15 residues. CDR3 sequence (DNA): TGTGCCAGCAGCGTACTCGAGGGGATGAGCACTGAAGCTTTCTTT. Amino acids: CASSVLEGMSTEAFF.

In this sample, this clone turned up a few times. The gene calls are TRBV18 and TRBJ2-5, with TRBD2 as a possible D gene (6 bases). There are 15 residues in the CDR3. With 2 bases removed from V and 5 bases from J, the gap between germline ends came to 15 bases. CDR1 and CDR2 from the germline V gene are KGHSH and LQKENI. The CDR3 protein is CASSPSVGRRETQYF. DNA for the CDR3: TGTGCCAGCTCACCATCGGTTGGGAGGCGGGAGACCCAGTACTTC.

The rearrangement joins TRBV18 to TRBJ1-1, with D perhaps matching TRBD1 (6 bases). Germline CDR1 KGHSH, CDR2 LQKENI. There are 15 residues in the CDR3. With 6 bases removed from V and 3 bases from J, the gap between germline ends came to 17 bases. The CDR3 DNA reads TGTGCCAGCTCCCGGAACCAGGGGATGGACACTGAAGCTTTCTTT. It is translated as CASSRNQGMDTEAFF.

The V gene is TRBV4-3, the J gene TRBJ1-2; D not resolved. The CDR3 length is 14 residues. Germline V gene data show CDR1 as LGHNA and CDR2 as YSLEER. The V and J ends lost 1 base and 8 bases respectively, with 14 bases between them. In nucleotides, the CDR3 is TGCGCCAGCAGCCAAGTAGTCCGGGTTGGGGGCTACACCTTC. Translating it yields CASSQVVRVGGYTF.

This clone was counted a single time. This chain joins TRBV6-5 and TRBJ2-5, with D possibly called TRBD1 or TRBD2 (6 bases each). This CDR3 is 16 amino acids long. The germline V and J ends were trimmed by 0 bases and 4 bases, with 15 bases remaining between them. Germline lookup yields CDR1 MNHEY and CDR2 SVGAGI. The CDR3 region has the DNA TGTGCCAGCAGTTACTCAGGTCGGGGGCCCGGAGAGACCCAGTACTTC. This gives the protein CASSYSGRGPGETQYF.

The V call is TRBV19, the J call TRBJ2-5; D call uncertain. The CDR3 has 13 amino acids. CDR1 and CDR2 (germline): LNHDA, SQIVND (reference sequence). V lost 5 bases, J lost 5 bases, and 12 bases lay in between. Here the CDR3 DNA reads TGTGCCAGTAGTGGCAGTCTAGGGGAGACCCAGTACTTC. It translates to CASSGSLGETQYF.

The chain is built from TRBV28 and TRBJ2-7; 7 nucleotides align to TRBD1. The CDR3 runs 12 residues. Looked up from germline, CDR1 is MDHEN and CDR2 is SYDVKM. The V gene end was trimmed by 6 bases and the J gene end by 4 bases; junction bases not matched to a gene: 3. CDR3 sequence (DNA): TGTGCCAGCAGCAGGGACAGTTACGAGCAGTACTTC. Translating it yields CASSRDSYEQYF.

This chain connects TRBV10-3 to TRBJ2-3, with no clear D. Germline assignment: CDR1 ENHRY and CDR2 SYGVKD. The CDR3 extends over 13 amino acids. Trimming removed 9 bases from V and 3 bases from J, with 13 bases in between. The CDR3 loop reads CAIGLPSTDTQYF. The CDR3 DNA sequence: TGTGCCATAGGGTTACCCTCGACAGATACGCAGTATTTT.

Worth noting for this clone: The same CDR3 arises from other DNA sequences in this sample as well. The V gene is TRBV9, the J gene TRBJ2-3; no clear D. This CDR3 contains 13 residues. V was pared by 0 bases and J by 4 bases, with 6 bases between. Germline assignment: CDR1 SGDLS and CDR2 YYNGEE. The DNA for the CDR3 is TGTGCCAGCAGCGTAGGCGGTGCAGATACGCAGTATTTT. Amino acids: CASSVGGADTQYF.

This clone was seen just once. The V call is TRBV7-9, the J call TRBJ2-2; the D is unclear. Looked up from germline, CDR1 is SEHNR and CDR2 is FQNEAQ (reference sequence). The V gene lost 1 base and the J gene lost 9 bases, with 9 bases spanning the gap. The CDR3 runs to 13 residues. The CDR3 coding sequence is TGTGCCAGCAGCTTAGTTGTGGCCCGGGAGCTGTTTTTT. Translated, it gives CASSLVVARELFF. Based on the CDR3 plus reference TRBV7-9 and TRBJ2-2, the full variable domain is DTGVSQNPRHKITKRGQNVTFRCDPISEHNRLYWYRQTLGQGPEFLTYFQNEAQLEKSRLLSDRFSAERPKGSFSTLEIQRTEQGDSAMYLCASSLVVARELFFGEGSRLTVL.

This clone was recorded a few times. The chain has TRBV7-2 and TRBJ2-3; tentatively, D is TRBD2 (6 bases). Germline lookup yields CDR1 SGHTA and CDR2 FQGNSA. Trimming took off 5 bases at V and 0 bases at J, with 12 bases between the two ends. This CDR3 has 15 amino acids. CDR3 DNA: TGTGCCAGCAGCCGTTCAAGCGGGAGCACAGATACGCAGTATTTT. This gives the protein CASSRSSGSTDTQYF.

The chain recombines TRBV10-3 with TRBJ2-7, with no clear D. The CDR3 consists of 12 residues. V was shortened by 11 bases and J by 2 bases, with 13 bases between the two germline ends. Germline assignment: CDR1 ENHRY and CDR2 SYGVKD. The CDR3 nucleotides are TGTGCCGTTTCCCGCGTACCCTACGAGCAGTACTTC. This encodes CAVSRVPYEQYF.

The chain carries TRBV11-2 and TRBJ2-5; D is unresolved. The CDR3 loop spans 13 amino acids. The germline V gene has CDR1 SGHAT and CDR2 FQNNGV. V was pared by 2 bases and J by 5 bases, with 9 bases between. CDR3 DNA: TGTGCCAGCAGCTTAAACCTCCCGGAGACCCAGTACTTC. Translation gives CASSLNLPETQYF. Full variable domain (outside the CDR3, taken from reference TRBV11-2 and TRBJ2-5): EAGVAQSPRYKIIEKRQSVAFWCNPISGHATLYWYQQILGQGPKLLIQFQNNGVVDDSQLPKDRFSAERLKGVDSTLKIQPAKLEDSAVYLCASSLNLPETQYFGPGTRLLVL.

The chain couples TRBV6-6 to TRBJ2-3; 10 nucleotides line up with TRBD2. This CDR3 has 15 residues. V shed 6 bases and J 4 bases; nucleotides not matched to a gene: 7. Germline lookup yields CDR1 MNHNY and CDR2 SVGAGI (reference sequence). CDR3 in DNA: TGTGCCAGCAGCCCGGGACTAGCGAGGGCAGATACGCAGTATTTT. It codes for CASSPGLARADTQYF.

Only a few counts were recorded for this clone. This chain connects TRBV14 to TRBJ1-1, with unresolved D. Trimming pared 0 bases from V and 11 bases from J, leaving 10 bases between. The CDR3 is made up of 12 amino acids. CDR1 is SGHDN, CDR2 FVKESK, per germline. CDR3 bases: TGTGCCAGCAGCCAAGAACACGTTAAGGCTTTCTTT. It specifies CASSQEHVKAFF.